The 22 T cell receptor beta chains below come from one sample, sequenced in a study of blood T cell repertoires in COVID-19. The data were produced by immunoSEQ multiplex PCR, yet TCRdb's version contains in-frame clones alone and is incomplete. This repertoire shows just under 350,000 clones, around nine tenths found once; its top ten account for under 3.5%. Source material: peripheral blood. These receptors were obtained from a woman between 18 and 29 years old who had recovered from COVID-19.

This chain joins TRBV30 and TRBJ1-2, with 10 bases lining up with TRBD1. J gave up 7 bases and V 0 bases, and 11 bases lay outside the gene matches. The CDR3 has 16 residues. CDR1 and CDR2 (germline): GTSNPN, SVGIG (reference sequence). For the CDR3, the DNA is TGTGCCTGGAGTGTACTGTGGGACAGGGGTTCAGGTGGCTACACCTTC. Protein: CAWSVLWDRGSGGYTF.

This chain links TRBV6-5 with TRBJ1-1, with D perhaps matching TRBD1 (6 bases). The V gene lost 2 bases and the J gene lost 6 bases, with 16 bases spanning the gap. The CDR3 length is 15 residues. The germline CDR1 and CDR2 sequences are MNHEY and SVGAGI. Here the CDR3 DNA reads TGTGCCAGCAGTTACGCACAGGGTCTGGGGCCTGAAGCTTTCTTT. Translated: CASSYAQGLGPEAFF.

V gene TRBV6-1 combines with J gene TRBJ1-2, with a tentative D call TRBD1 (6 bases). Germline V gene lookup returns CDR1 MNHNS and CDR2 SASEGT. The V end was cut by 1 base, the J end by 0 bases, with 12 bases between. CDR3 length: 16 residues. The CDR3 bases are TGTGCCAGCAGTGAAGGGACAGAAGTAGCTAACTATGGCTACACCTTC. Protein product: CASSEGTEVANYGYTF.

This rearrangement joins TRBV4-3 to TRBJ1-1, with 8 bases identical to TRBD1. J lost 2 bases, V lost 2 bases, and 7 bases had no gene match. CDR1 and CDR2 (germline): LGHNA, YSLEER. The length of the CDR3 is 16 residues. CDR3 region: CASSQLWGQVNTEAFF. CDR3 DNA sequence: TGCGCCAGCAGCCAACTATGGGGACAGGTTAACACTGAAGCTTTCTTT.

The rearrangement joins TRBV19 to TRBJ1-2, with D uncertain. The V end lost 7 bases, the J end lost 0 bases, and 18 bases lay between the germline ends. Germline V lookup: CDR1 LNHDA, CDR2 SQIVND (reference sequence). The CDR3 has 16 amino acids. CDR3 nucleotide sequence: TGTGCCAGTATGGTGCCGGCAGGTCGGACTAACTATGGCTACACCTTC. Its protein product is CASMVPAGRTNYGYTF. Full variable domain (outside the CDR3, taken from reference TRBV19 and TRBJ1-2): DGGITQSPKYLFRKEGQNVTLSCEQNLNHDAMYWYRQDPGQGLRLIYYSQIVNDFQKGDIAEGYSVSREKKESFPLTVTSAQKNPTAFYLCASMVPAGRTNYGYTFGSGTRLTVV.

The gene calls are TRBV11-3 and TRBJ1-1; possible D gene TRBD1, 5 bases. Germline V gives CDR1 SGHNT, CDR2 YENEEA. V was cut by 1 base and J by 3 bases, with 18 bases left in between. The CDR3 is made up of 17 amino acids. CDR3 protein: CASSLGQHRGADTEAFF. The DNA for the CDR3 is TGTGCCAGCAGCTTAGGCCAACATAGGGGCGCGGACACTGAAGCTTTCTTT.

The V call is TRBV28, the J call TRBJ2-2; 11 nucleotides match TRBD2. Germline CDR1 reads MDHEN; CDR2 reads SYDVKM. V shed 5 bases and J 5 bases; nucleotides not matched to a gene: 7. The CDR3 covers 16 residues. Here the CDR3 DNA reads TGTGCCAGCAGTACACTAGCGGGAGTCGGGACCGGGGAGCTGTTTTTT. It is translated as CASSTLAGVGTGELFF.

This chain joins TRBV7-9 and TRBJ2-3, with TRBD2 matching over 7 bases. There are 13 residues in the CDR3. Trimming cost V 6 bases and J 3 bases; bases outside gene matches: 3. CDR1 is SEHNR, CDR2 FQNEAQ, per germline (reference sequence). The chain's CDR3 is CASRREGTDTQYF. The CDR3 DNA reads TGTGCCAGCAGGAGGGAGGGAACAGATACGCAGTATTTT.

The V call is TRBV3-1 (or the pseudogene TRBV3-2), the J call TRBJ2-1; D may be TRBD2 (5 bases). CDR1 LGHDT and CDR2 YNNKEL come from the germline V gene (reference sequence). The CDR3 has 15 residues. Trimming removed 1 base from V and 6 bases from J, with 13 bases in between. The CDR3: CASSQGWGVSNEQFF. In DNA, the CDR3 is TGTGCCAGCAGCCAAGGGTGGGGAGTTTCCAATGAGCAGTTCTTC.

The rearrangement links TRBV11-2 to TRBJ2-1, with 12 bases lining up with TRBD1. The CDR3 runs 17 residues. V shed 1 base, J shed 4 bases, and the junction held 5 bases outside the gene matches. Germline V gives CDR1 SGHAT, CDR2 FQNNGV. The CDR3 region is CASSLGGQGAGYNEQFF. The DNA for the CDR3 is TGTGCCAGCAGCTTAGGGGGACAGGGGGCGGGGTACAATGAGCAGTTCTTC.

The CDR3: CASSQEVIGPAGGGYTF. The CDR3 DNA reads TGCGCCAGCAGCCAAGAAGTGATAGGGCCGGCGGGGGGTGGCTACACCTTC. This sequence joins TRBV4-3 and TRBJ1-2, with a possible D match to TRBD1 (5 bases). The CDR3 runs 17 residues. Between the trimmed V and J ends, which lost 0 bases and 7 bases, there was a span of 21 bases. Germline V gives CDR1 LGHNA, CDR2 YSLEER.

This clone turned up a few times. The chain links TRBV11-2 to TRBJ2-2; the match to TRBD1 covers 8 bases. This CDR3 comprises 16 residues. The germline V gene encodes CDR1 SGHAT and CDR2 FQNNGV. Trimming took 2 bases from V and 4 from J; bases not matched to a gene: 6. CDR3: CASSLIRGQGTGELFF. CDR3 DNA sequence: TGTGCCAGCAGCTTAATCAGGGGGCAGGGCACCGGGGAGCTGTTTTTT.

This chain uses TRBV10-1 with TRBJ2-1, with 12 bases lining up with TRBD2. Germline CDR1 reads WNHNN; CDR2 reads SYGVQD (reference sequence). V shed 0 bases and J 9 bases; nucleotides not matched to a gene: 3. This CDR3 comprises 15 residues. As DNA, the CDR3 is TGCGCCAGCAGTGAGTCATTGACTAGCGGGAGTGAGCAGTTCTTC. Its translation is CASSESLTSGSEQFF.

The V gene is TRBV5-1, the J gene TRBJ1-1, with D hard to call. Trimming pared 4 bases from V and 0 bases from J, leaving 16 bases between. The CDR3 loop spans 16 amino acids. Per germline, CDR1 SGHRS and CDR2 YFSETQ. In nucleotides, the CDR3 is TGCGCCAGCAGCCTACCGACCGACATATTGAACACTGAAGCTTTCTTT. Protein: CASSLPTDILNTEAFF.

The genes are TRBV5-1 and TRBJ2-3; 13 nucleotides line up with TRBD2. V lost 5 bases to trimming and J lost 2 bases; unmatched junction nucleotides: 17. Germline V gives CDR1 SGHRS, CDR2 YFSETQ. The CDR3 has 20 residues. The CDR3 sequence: CASRNLGTSGTSFLTDTQYF. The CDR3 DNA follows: TGCGCCAGCAGGAATTTAGGGACTAGCGGGACTTCGTTTCTCACAGATACGCAGTATTTT. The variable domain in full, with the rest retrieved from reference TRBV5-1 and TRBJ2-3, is KAGVTQTPRYLIKTRGQQVTLSCSPISGHRSVSWYQQTPGQGLQFLFEYFSETQRNKGNFPGRFSGRQFSNSRSEMNVSTLELGDSALYLCASRNLGTSGTSFLTDTQYFGPGTRLTVL.

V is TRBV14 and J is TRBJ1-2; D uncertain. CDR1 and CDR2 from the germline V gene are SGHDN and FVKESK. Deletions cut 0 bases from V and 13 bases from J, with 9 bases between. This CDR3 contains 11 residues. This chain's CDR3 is CASSQEAEGTF. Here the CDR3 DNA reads TGTGCCAGCAGCCAAGAAGCGGAGGGCACCTTC. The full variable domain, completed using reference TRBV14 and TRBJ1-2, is EAGVTQFPSHSVIEKGQTVTLRCDPISGHDNLYWYRRVMGKEIKFLLHFVKESKQDESGMPNNRFLAERTGGTYSTLKVQPAELEDSGVYFCASSQEAEGTFGSGTRLTVV.

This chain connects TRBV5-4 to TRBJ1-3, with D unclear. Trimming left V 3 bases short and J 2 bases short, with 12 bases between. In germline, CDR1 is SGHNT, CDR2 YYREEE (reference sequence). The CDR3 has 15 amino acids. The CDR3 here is CASSWGGNTGNTIYF. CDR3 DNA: TGTGCCAGCAGCTGGGGAGGGAACACTGGAAACACCATATATTTT. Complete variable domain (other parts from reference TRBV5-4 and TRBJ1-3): ETGVTQSPTHLIKTRGQQVTLRCSSQSGHNTVSWYQQALGQGPQFIFQYYREEENGRGNFPPRFSGLQFPNYSSELNVNALELDDSALYLCASSWGGNTGNTIYFGEGSWLTVV.

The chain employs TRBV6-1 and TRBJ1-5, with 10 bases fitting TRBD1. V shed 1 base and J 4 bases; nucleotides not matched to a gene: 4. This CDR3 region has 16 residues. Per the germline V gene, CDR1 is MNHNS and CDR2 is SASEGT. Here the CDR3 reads CASSEVTGGGNQPQHF. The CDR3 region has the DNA TGTGCCAGCAGTGAAGTGACAGGGGGCGGGAATCAGCCCCAGCATTTT.

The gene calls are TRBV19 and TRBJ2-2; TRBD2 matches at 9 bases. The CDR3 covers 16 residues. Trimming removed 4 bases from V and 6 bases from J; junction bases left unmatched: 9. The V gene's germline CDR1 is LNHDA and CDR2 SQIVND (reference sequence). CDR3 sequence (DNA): TGTGCCAGTAGTACCCCTAGCGGGACATCCCCCGGGGAGCTGTTTTTT. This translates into CASSTPSGTSPGELFF.

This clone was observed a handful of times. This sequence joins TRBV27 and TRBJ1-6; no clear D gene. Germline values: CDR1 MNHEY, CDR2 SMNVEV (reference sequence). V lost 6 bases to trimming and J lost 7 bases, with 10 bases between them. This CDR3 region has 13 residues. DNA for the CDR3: TGTGCCAGCAGCTGGACTACAAATTCACCCCTCCACTTT. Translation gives CASSWTTNSPLHF.

In nucleotides, the CDR3 is TGCGCCAGCAGCGCTACAGGGGCTGGGGCCAACGTCCTGACTTTC. Its translation: CASSATGAGANVLTF. The rearrangement joins TRBV10-2 to TRBJ2-6; 7 bases are shared with TRBD1. The germline V gene has CDR1 WSHSY and CDR2 SAAADI. The length of the CDR3 is 15 residues. With 6 bases clipped from V and 2 bases from J, the junction kept 4 bases outside the gene matches.

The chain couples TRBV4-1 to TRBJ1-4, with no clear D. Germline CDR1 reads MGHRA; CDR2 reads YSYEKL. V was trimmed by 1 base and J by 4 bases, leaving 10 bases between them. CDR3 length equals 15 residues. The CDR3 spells CASSQADSDNEKLFF. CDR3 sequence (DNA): TGCGCCAGCAGCCAAGCCGACTCGGATAATGAAAAACTGTTTTTT.